This TCR beta chain was captured in a study of blood T cell repertoires in COVID-19. About the study: From T cells, B-cell-depleted T cells, or PBMCs came the material, which was cDNA or gDNA.

In the study's own analysis: Amplification of reference gene primers was used by the study to estimate nucleated cell counts. Generated by immunoSEQ multiplex PCR, the TCRdb table keeps only in-frame clones and is missing some. D and trimming come from the DNA, and the V and J calls and clone size come from that table. In the table there are 90,000 to 130,000 clones, 80% to 90% of which are singletons. Germline lookup yields CDR1 LGHDT and CDR2 YNNKEL (reference sequence). The junction had 5 bases not matched to a gene; V was cut back by 0 bases and J by 0 bases. The CDR3 is made up of 16 amino acids.

The source material was peripheral blood. The clonotype originates from a man aged 35-49 years with acute or convalescent COVID-19. The chain is built from TRBV3-1 (or the pseudogene TRBV3-2) and TRBJ2-7; the match to TRBD2 covers 7 bases. Here the CDR3 reads CASSQDRRGSSYEQYF. CDR3 bases: TGTGCCAGCAGCCAAGATAGGCGGGGGAGCTCCTACGAGCAGTACTTC.